These T cell receptor beta chains were read from a single sample in a study of blood T cell repertoires in COVID-19. Profiled with immunoSEQ multiplex PCR; TCRdb holds only in-frame clones, not every one. The sample lists fewer than 500,000 clones, more than 70% occurring once. The specimen was PBMCs or T cells enriched from blood (not recorded which). The receptors originated from a man aged 25-45 years who had recovered from COVID-19. Each CDR3 is given with its conserved first and last residue. A D gene is named only where the DNA matches it firmly.

D | V | CDR3
. | TRBV9 | CASSGQGGDSPLHF
. | TRBV5-5 | CASSFTGRSNQPQHF
. | TRBV19 | CASSMSGKTQYF
TRBD1 | TRBV11-1 | CASSPRDRDGYTF
. | TRBV2 | CASSAQDFSGNTIYF
. | TRBV5-4 | CASSGTPNSGNTIYF
. | TRBV5-1 | CASSLGAITDTQYF
TRBD1 | TRBV6-5 | CASSPTGASSYGYTF
. | TRBV3-1/TRBV3-2 | CASSQPASRDTEAFF
. | TRBV28 | CASSLSLNQPQHF
. | TRBV5-6 | CASSLAPGNTEAFF
TRBD1 | TRBV5-1 | CASSSTGSGYEQYF
. | TRBV30 | CAWTRRADAGEQYF
TRBD2 | TRBV4-1 | CASSPSGGPGGTDTQYF
TRBD1 | TRBV12-3/TRBV12-4 | CASSLGGGGGYTF
. | TRBV7-2 | CASSLGANTEAFF
TRBD1 | TRBV30 | CAWSTRQGAVRETQYF
TRBD1 | TRBV6-1 | CAGGGQEIYGYTF
TRBD1 | TRBV11-2 | CASSPGQLNTEAFF
TRBD2 | TRBV6-5 | CASSNPSGGKTQYF
. | TRBV5-1 | CASSLERAGELFF
TRBD2 | TRBV7-9 | CASSFSGGQYNEQFF
. | TRBV19 | CASNSERNFPYGYTF
TRBD1 | TRBV4-2 | CASSQVTTGAGELFF
TRBD1 | TRBV12-3/TRBV12-4 | CASKGQGAYGYTF
TRBD1 | TRBV19 | CASSVGGGNYGYTF
TRBD1 | TRBV6-2/TRBV6-3 | CASSLQQGASVNEAFF
. | TRBV7-8 | CASSLEGGFSYNEQFF
TRBD1 | TRBV2 | CASGTGVGSPLHF
. | TRBV6-1 | CASREGVTANEKLFF
. | TRBV11-1 | CASSLGGGNTEAFF
TRBD1 | TRBV25-1 | CASSEPGTGLGYTF
TRBD2 | TRBV27 | CASRAGGASTDTQYF
. | TRBV6-5 | CASILRGFNTIYF
. | TRBV6-5 | CASSYSGGEGYTF
TRBD1 | TRBV27 | CASSFDRGGETQYF
TRBD1 | TRBV4-1 | CASSQGRQGNYGYTF
. | TRBV19 | CASSIGARQLGSPLHF
. | TRBV19 | CASSMSGVSNQPQHF
. | TRBV5-5 | CASSLQKNQPQHF
TRBD1 | TRBV4-3 | CASSQDGQGVDEQYF
. | TRBV11-2 | CASSLGPSIGVTWNTIYF
. | TRBV7-8 | CASSFLYGETQYF
. | TRBV9 | CASSVAGKQIQTQYF
. | TRBV6-5 | CASIGFNTEAFF
TRBD2 | TRBV2 | CATTQAGGSTDTQYF
TRBD1 | TRBV9 | CASSVTGTGYEQYF
TRBD2 | TRBV4-1 | CASSQGPGSGGYEQYF
. | TRBV5-1 | CASSLNRNTGELFF
. | TRBV4-3 | CASSQDLQENTEAFF
. | TRBV7-2 | CASSLTIGGGTTEAFF
. | TRBV27 | CASSLGGGGSNGYTF
. | TRBV14 | CASSQWGGMASSTDTQYF
. | TRBV30 | CAWRARAYGYTF